This TCR beta chain was profiled in a study of blood T cell repertoires in COVID-19. Turning to the study itself: The United States, Italy and Spain provided the acute and convalescent COVID-19 samples. Sources were T cells, B-cell-depleted T cells, or PBMCs; the material itself was cDNA or gDNA.

Libraries were prepared by immunoSEQ multiplex PCR; TCRdb keeps only in-frame clonotypes and omits some of them. Of 50,000 to 70,000 clones listed, around 90% are singletons. The V and J ends lost 0 bases and 2 bases respectively, with 8 bases between them. Per the germline V gene, CDR1 is SGHDT and CDR2 is YYEEEE. CDR3 length: 14 residues. The TCR sequence derives from a woman of 80 years or more with active COVID-19. Sequencing was carried out using peripheral blood. V gene TRBV5-6 combines with J gene TRBJ1-2; possible D gene TRBD1, 5 bases. CDR3 amino acids: CASSLGDYNYGYTF. The CDR3 bases are TGTGCCAGCAGCTTGGGGGACTACAACTATGGCTACACCTTC.